These T cell receptor beta chains were read from a single sample in a study of blood T cell repertoires in COVID-19. TCRdb's copy holds only in-frame clones and misses some; the assay was immunoSEQ multiplex PCR. The sample lists roughly 58,000 clones, about 80% occurring once. Specimen: peripheral blood. The receptors stem from a man aged 45 to 65 with active or convalescent COVID-19. Both conserved end residues are part of each CDR3. Each record gives: D gene, J gene, V gene, clone size, CDR3 protein, CDR3 DNA. A D gene is named only where the DNA matches it firmly. Size is omitted from some rows. Given values are once, few, many or a class for expanded clones.

>TRBD1|TRBJ1-2|TRBV4-2|.
CASSQVLTGMGGYTF
TGTGCCAGCAGCCAAGTGTTGACAGGGATGGGCGGCTACACCTTC
>TRBD1|TRBJ2-3|TRBV29-1|.
CSVETGEIGIDTQYF
TGCAGCGTTGAAACAGGGGAAATAGGGATAGATACGCAGTATTTT
>.|TRBJ2-6|TRBV2|.
CASNQQVSGANVLTF
TGTGCCAGCAATCAACAGGTTTCTGGGGCCAACGTCCTGACTTTC
>.|TRBJ1-5|TRBV3-1/TRBV3-2|.
CASSRTGIGGNQPQHF
TGTGCCAGCAGCCGCACAGGGATCGGAGGCAATCAGCCCCAGCATTTT
>TRBD1|TRBJ2-1|TRBV7-9|.
CASSPQGDEQFF
TGTGCCAGCAGCCCCCAGGGGGATGAGCAGTTCTTC
>.|TRBJ1-2|TRBV7-6|.
CASSGGGTGGYTF
TGTGCCAGCAGCGGTGGGGGGACGGGTGGCTACACCTTC
>.|TRBJ1-1|TRBV20-1|.
CSASQTPGTEAFF
TGCAGTGCTAGTCAGACGCCGGGCACTGAAGCTTTCTTT
>.|TRBJ1-2|TRBV19|.
CASSLTGYGYTF
TGTGCCAGTAGTTTAACAGGGTATGGCTACACCTTC
>.|TRBJ1-1|TRBV2|.
CARGFRAFF
TGTGCCAGGGGCTTCCGAGCTTTCTTT
>TRBD1|TRBJ1-1|TRBV5-6|few
CASSFGTGGRGTEAFF
TGTGCCAGCAGCTTCGGGACAGGGGGCCGAGGCACTGAAGCTTTCTTT
>TRBD1|TRBJ1-6|TRBV27|.
CASSLNRGGNSPLHF
TGTGCCAGCAGTTTAAACAGGGGGGGTAATTCACCCCTCCACTTT
>.|TRBJ2-1|TRBV13|.
CASSLERRYNEQFF
TGTGCCAGCAGCTTAGAACGGAGATACAATGAGCAGTTCTTC
>.|TRBJ1-1|TRBV5-1|once
CASRLISGGGAEAFF
TGCGCCAGCAGACTAATTTCGGGTGGGGGCGCTGAAGCTTTCTTT
>TRBD2|TRBJ2-2|TRBV4-1|.
CASSQGPLAGEIGELFF
TGCGCCAGCAGCCAAGGTCCACTAGCGGGAGAGATCGGGGAGCTGTTTTTT
>TRBD1|TRBJ2-7|TRBV5-5|.
CASSLGQGYDYEQYF
TGTGCCAGCAGCTTGGGACAGGGCTACGACTACGAGCAGTACTTC
>TRBD2|TRBJ2-1|TRBV18|once
CASSLSSGFSYNEQFF
TGTGCCAGCTCACTGAGTAGCGGGTTCTCCTACAATGAGCAGTTCTTC
>TRBD1|TRBJ2-5|TRBV6-5|.
CASRLRDRETETQYF
TGTGCCAGCAGACTCCGGGACAGGGAAACGGAGACCCAGTACTTC
>.|TRBJ1-3|TRBV6-5|.
CASSKAGGGNTIYF
TGTGCCAGCAGCAAAGCGGGGGGTGGAAACACCATATATTTT